This T cell receptor (beta chain) was found in a study of blood T cell repertoires in COVID-19. Overall study: The samples span acute and convalescent COVID-19 from the United States, Italy and Spain.

The protocol was immunoSEQ multiplex PCR, while the TCRdb copy is restricted to in-frame clones and leaves out a portion. The sample includes 180,000 or so clones, approximately 85% of them seen just once. Germline CDR1 LGHDT, CDR2 YNNKEL (reference sequence). This CDR3 has 16 residues. V was clipped by 8 bases and J by 1 base; unmatched bases: 11. The chain is built from TRBV3-1 (or the pseudogene TRBV3-2) and TRBJ2-3; TRBD2 matches 8 bases. Specimen: peripheral blood. The sequence derives from a man between 60 and 75 years old with acute or convalescent COVID-19. The CDR3 protein is CASARGTAGGTDTQYF. The CDR3 nucleotides read TGTGCCAGCGCCAGGGGTACAGCGGGGGGCACAGATACGCAGTATTTT.